The 5 T cell receptor beta chains listed next were all sequenced from one sample in a study of naive and memory T cell subsets (dated by TCRdb to 2015 to 2018). The study described a robust, sensitive protocol for amplifying, sequencing and analyzing TCRs, using 3' ligation of a UMI-containing oligonucleotide to TCR cDNA. The library was obtained by UMI-ligation and nested PCR. Sequenced on an Illumina MiSeq. The ligated cDNA was amplified by four rounds of PCR, in which nested alpha and beta constant region primers were used together with the SP2 primer. Clones were called with MiXCR by TCRdb after fastp trimmed the public reads at Q25, and only in-frame beta chains were retained. Every entry covers one CDR3 protein and lists the most common genes and DNA from its rows. In all, the sample holds over 20,000 distinct CDR3 sequences, and roughly 5.5% of those were seen once. Approximately 7% of the sample belongs to the ten largest clones.

Input material: blood. These receptors were collected from an adult in good health.

CDR3 nucleotides: TGCAGTGCTTTAATTTCCAGGGGATCTGGGGCCAACGTCCTGACTTTC. It yields the protein CSALISRGSGANVLTF. This chain links TRBV20-1 with TRBJ2-6, with D tentatively TRBD1 (6 bases). Between the trimmed V and J ends, which lost 5 bases and 1 base, there was a span of 15 bases. From germline, CDR1 is DFQATT and CDR2 SNEGSKA (reference sequence). CDR3 length: 16 residues.

This clonotype was observed many times. The chain uses TRBV27 and TRBJ1-6; D gene uncertain. The CDR3 sequence is 14 residues long. The V gene lost 0 bases and the J gene lost 10 bases, with 10 bases spanning the gap. Germline V gene sequence: CDR1 MNHEY, CDR2 SMNVEV (reference sequence). The CDR3 bases are TGTGCCAGCAGTTTATCAGGGTCTCGATCACCCCTCCACTTT. Translated: CASSLSGSRSPLHF.

This clonotype was counted at least ten times. The V gene is TRBV12-3 or TRBV12-4, the J gene TRBJ1-2; D is ambiguous. The CDR3 totals 12 residues. V gave up 6 bases and J gave up 8 bases, with 13 bases separating them. The CDR3 DNA follows: TGTGCCAGCAGCGTCGGATCGTTAGGCTACACCTTC. Translated, it gives CASSVGSLGYTF.

This clonotype occurred many times. The chain couples TRBV6-2 or TRBV6-3 to TRBJ2-3, with TRBD2 matching 16 bases. V trimming: 4 bases; J trimming: 1 base; junction bases outside the gene matches: 8. CDR3 length: 19 amino acids. CDR1 is MNHEY, CDR2 SVGEGT, per germline. Here the CDR3 DNA reads TGTGCCAGCAGTTTGGGACTAGCGGGAGGGCCTTTCGGCACAGATACGCAGTATTTT. This encodes CASSLGLAGGPFGTDTQYF.

The rearrangement links TRBV3-1 to TRBJ2-1; 9 bases line up with TRBD2. V lost 0 bases, J lost 9 bases, and 9 bases stayed unmatched. Germline CDR1 and CDR2: LGHDT and YNNKEL (reference sequence). There are 16 residues in the CDR3. The CDR3 protein is CASSQDRSSGKIEQFF. The CDR3 bases are TGTGCCAGCAGCCAAGACCGCTCTAGCGGGAAGATTGAGCAGTTCTTC.